One sample yielded the 11 T cell receptor beta chains listed below, sequenced in a study of control samples from healthy donors and cancer patients. Sequencing used immunoSEQ multiplex PCR; TCRdb keeps in-frame clones, though not all of them. Here the sample spans roughly 170,000 clones, roughly 88% being singletons. The specimen sequenced was blood. The receptors derive from a woman aged 30 to 39 in good health.

By share, this clone ranks as large. The same CDR3 is also encoded by other DNA sequences in this sample. The gene calls are TRBV7-2 and TRBJ1-5; no firm D call. Germline loops: CDR1 SGHTA, CDR2 FQGNSA. Trimming removed 4 bases from V and 4 bases from J, with 8 bases in between. The CDR3 totals 13 residues. CDR3 coding DNA: TGTGCCAGCAGCTCGGACCTTAATCAGCCCCAGCATTTT. As protein: CASSSDLNQPQHF.

The chain couples TRBV27 to TRBJ2-1; the D is unclear. Trimming shortened V by 5 bases and J by 7 bases, and 15 bases separated the two germline ends. Germline V gene sequence: CDR1 MNHEY, CDR2 SMNVEV (reference sequence). The CDR3 is made up of 14 amino acids. The CDR3 region has the DNA TGTGCCAGCAGTGTGGAAAGGGCAAGGAATGAGCAGTTCTTC. Its protein is CASSVERARNEQFF.

The chain joins TRBV29-1 to TRBJ2-7; 13 bases match TRBD2. The trim removed 4 bases at V and 5 bases at J, leaving 5 bases unmatched. Looked up from germline, CDR1 is SQVTM and CDR2 is ANQGSEA. This CDR3 contains 14 residues. CDR3 nucleotide sequence: TGCAGCGTTGCAGGACTAGCGGGAGCCAACGAGCAGTACTTC. Translating it yields CSVAGLAGANEQYF.

This sequence joins TRBV30 and TRBJ2-3; 7 bases line up with TRBD2. V gave up 1 base and J gave up 0 bases; unmatched junction bases: 4. Germline V gene data show CDR1 as GTSNPN and CDR2 as SVGIG (reference sequence). CDR3 length: 15 amino acids. This chain's CDR3 is CAWSAGGSSTDTQYF. For the CDR3, the DNA is TGTGCCTGGAGTGCCGGCGGGAGCAGCACAGATACGCAGTATTTT.

This chain joins TRBV24-1 and TRBJ1-5, with unresolved D. Trimming cost V 4 bases and J 6 bases, with 6 bases left between them. CDR1 is KGHDR and CDR2 is SFDVKD in the germline V gene. This CDR3 is 12 amino acids long. For the CDR3, the DNA is TGTGCCACCAGTGAGGGCCCTCAGCCCCAGCATTTT. It is translated as CATSEGPQPQHF.

This chain uses TRBV6-5 with TRBJ1-2; TRBD1 agrees at 9 bases. The ends lost 6 bases at V and 6 bases at J; junction bases unmatched: 5. Germline CDR1 reads MNHEY; CDR2 reads SVGAGI. The CDR3 is 13 amino acids. The chain's CDR3 is CASRLGQGNGYTF. CDR3 nucleotide sequence: TGTGCCAGCAGACTGGGACAGGGTAATGGCTACACCTTC.

The chain links TRBV3-1 (or the pseudogene TRBV3-2) to TRBJ1-6; 10 bases agree with TRBD1. This CDR3 is built from 14 residues. V shed 3 bases, J shed 7 bases, and the junction held 0 bases outside the gene matches. Germline V gives CDR1 LGHDT, CDR2 YNNKEL (reference sequence). CDR3 in amino acids: CASSQGQGNSPLHF. In DNA, the CDR3 is TGTGCCAGCAGCCAGGGACAGGGGAATTCACCCCTCCACTTT.

The chain couples TRBV10-3 to TRBJ2-7; D remains unclear. CDR1 is ENHRY, CDR2 SYGVKD, per germline. This CDR3 has 14 amino acids. Deletions cut 0 bases from V and 2 bases from J, with 8 bases between. The CDR3 DNA reads TGTGCCATCAGTGAGTCGGTAGCACCCTACGAGCAGTACTTC. Its translation: CAISESVAPYEQYF.

The CDR3 region is CAISGVDRGTAAQAGANVLTF. For the CDR3, the DNA is TGTGCCATCAGTGGGGTGGACAGGGGGACCGCAGCACAGGCTGGGGCCAACGTCCTGACTTTC. The genes are TRBV10-3 and TRBJ2-6, with 10 bases lining up with TRBD1. The germline gives CDR1 ENHRY, CDR2 SYGVKD. The V and J ends lost 4 bases and 2 bases, in that order; junction bases with no gene match: 17. The CDR3 consists of 21 residues.

This rearrangement joins TRBV19 to TRBJ1-2; D is uncertain. Germline V gene data show CDR1 as LNHDA and CDR2 as SQIVND (reference sequence). Trimming stripped 2 bases from V and 5 bases from J, with 6 bases between. This CDR3 has 12 amino acids. The CDR3: CASSIRDYGYTF. DNA for the CDR3: TGTGCCAGTAGTATAAGGGATTATGGCTACACCTTC.

The sample holds a few counts of this clone. The V gene is TRBV7-9, the J gene TRBJ1-6; D remains unclear. The ends were cut back, 7 bases at V and 10 bases at J, with 11 bases in the middle. CDR1 is SEHNR, CDR2 FQNEAQ, per germline (reference sequence). This CDR3 has 12 residues. CDR3 region: CASTGFRSPLHF. CDR3 sequence (DNA): TGTGCCAGCACGGGGTTTCGGTCACCCCTCCACTTT.